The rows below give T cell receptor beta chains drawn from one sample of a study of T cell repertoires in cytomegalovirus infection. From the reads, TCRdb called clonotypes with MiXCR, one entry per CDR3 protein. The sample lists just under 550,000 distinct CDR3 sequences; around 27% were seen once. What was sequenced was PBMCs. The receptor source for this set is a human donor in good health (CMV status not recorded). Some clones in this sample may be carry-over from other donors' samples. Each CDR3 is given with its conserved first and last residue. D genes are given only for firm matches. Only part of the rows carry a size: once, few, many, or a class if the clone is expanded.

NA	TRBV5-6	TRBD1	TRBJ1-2	CASSFLDRDANYGYTF	TGTGCCAGCAGCTTTCTGGACAGGGATGCTAACTATGGCTACACCTTC
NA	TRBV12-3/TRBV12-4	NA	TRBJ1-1	CASSLNGAMNTEAFF	TGTGCCAGCAGTTTAAATGGTGCGATGAACACTGAAGCTTTCTTT
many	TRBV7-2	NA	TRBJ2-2	CASSLLVMNTGELFF	TGTGCCAGCAGCTTGCTGGTCATGAACACCGGGGAGCTGTTTTTT
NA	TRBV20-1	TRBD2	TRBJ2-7	CSARPGLAGGGEQYF	TGCAGTGCTAGACCTGGACTAGCGGGAGGAGGAGAGCAGTACTTC
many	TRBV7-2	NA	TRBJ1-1	CASSLASGLNTEAFF	TGTGCCAGCAGCTTAGCATCGGGCCTGAACACTGAAGCTTTCTTT
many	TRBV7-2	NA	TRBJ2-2	CASSLFRNTGELFF	TGTGCCAGCAGCTTATTCCGGAACACCGGGGAGCTGTTTTTT
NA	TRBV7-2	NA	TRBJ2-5	CASSQLLESGETQYF	TGTGCCAGCAGCCAACTACTAGAATCCGGCGAGACCCAGTACTTC
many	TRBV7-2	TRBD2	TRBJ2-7	CASSSGRAGYEQYF	TGTGCCAGCAGCTCCGGGAGGGCGGGATACGAGCAGTACTTC
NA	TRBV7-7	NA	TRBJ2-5	CASSLAMSRQETQYF	TGTGCTAGCAGCTTAGCGATGTCAAGACAAGAGACCCAGTACTTC
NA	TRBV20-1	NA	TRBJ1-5	CSATQGRDQPQHF	TGCAGTGCCACGCAGGGGAGAGATCAGCCCCAGCATTTT
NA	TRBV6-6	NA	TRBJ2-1	CASKVGRQFNEQFF	TGTGCCAGCAAGGTTGGAAGGCAGTTCAATGAGCAGTTCTTC
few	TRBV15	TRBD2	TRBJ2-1	CATSPRLAGGRHNEQFF	TGTGCCACCAGCCCCAGACTAGCGGGAGGGCGACACAATGAGCAGTTCTTC
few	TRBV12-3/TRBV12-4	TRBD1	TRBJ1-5	CASTRDSLNQPQHF	TGTGCCAGCACTAGGGACAGCTTGAATCAGCCCCAGCATTTT
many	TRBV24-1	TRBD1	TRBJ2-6	CATGTGGFSGANVLTF	TGTGCCACCGGGACAGGGGGTTTCTCTGGGGCCAACGTCCTGACTTTC
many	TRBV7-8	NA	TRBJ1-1	CASSLGRLPRGGEAFF	TGTGCCAGCAGCTTAGGTCGTCTCCCGAGAGGGGGTGAAGCTTTCTTT